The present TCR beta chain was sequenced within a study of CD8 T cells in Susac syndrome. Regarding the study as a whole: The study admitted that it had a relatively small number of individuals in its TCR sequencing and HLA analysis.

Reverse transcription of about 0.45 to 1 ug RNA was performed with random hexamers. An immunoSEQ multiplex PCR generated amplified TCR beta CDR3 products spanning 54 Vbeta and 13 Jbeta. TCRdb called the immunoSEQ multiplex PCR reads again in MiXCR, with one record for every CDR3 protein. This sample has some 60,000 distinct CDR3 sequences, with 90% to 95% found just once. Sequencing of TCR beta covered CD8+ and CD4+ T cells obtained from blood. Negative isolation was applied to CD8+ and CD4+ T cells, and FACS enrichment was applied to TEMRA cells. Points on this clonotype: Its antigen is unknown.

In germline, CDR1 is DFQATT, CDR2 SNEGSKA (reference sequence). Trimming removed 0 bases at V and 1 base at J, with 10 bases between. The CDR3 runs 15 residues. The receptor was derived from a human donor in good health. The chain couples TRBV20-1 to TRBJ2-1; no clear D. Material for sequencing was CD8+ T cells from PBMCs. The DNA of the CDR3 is TGCAGTGCTAGAGACATGCTAGATTCCTACAATGAGCAGTTCTTC. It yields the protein CSARDMLDSYNEQFF.